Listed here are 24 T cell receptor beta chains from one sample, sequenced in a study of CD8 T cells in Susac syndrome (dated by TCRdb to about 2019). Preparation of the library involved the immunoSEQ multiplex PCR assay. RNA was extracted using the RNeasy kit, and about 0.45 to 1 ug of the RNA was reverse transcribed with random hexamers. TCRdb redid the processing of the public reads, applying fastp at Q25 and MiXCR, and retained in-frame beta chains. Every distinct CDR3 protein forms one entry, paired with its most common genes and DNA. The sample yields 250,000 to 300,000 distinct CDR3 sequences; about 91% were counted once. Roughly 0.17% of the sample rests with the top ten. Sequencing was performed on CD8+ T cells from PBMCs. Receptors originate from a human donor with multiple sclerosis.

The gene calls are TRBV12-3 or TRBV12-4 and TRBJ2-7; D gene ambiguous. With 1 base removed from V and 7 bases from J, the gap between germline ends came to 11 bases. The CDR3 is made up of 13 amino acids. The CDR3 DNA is TGTGCCAGCAGTTTAGTATCCGGGTGGGAGCAGTACTTC. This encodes CASSLVSGWEQYF.

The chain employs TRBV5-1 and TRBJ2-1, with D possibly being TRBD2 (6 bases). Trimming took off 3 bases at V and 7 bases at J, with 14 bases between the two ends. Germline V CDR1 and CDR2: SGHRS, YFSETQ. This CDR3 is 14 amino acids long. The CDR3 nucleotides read TGCGCCAGCAGCTGGCCGGGACTGGTAAATGAGCAGTTCTTC. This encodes CASSWPGLVNEQFF.

The chain's CDR3 is CASSPDLRGTDTQYF. CDR3 DNA: TGTGCCAGCAGCCCGGACCTAAGGGGCACAGATACGCAGTATTTT. The rearrangement links TRBV7-6 to TRBJ2-3; D is undetermined. V lost 5 bases and J lost 1, with 13 bases in between. Per germline, CDR1 SGHVS and CDR2 FNYEAQ. This CDR3 comprises 15 residues.

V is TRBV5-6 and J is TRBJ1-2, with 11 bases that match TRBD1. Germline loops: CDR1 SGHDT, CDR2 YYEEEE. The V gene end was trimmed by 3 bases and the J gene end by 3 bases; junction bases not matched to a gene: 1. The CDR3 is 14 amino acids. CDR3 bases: TGTGCCAGCAGCTGGGACAGGGGGGACTATGGCTACACCTTC. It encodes CASSWDRGDYGYTF.

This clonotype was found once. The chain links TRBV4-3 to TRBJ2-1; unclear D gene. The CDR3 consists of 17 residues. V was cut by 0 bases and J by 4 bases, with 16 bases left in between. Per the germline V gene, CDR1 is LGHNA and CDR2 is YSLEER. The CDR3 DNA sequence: TGCGCCAGCAGCCAAGATCCACAAGCTTCCTATTACAATGAGCAGTTCTTC. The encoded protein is CASSQDPQASYYNEQFF.

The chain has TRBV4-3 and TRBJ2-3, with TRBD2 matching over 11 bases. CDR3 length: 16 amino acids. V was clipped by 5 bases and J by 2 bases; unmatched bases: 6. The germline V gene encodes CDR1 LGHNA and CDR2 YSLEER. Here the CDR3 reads CASSMGLADITDTQYF. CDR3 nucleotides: TGCGCCAGCAGCATGGGACTAGCGGACATCACAGATACGCAGTATTTT.

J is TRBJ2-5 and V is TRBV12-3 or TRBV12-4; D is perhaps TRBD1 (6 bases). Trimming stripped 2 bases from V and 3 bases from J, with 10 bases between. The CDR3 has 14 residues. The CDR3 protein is CASSLWTVKETQYF. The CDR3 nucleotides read TGTGCCAGCAGTTTATGGACAGTTAAAGAGACCCAGTACTTC.

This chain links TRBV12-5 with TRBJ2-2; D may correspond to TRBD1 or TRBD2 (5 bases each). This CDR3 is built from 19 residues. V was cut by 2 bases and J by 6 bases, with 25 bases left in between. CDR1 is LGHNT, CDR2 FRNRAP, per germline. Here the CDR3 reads CASGLSSRLGAGTSGELFF. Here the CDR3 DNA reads TGTGCTAGTGGTTTGTCCTCCCGACTCGGGGCAGGGACCTCCGGGGAGCTGTTTTTT.

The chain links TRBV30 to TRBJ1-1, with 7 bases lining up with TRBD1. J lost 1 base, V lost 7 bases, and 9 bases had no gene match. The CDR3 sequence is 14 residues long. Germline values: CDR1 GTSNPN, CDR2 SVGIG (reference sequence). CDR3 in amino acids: CAFTRDSRNTEAFF. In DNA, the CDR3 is TGTGCCTTTACCCGGGACAGCCGGAACACTGAAGCTTTCTTT.

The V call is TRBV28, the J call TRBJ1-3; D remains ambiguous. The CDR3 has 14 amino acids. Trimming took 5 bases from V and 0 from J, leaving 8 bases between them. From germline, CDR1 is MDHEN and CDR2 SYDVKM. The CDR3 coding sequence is TGTGCCAGCAGTCCCAGTGGCTCTGGAAACACCATATATTTT. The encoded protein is CASSPSGSGNTIYF. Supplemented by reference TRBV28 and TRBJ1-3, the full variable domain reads DVKVTQSSRYLVKRTGEKVFLECVQDMDHENMFWYRQDPGLGLRLIYFSYDVKMKEKGDIPEGYSVSREKKERFSLILESASTNQTSMYLCASSPSGSGNTIYFGEGSWLTVV.

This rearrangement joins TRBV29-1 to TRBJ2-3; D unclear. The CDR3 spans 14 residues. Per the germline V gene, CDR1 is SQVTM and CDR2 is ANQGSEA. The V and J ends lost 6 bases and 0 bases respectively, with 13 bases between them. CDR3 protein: CSVTTQTSTDTQYF. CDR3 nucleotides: TGCAGCGTGACAACACAGACTAGCACAGATACGCAGTATTTT.

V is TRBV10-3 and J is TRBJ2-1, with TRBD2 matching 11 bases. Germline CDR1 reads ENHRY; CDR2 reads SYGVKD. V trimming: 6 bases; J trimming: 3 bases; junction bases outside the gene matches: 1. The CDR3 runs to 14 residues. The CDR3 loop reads CAIRGTSGYNEQFF. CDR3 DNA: TGTGCCATCAGAGGGACTAGCGGCTACAATGAGCAGTTCTTC.

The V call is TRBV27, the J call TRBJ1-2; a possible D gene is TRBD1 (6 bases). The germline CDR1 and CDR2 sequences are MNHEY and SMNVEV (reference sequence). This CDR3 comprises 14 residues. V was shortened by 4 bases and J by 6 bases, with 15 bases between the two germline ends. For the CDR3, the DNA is TGTGCCAGCAGTTCGCTAGCGACAGGTGATGGCTACACCTTC. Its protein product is CASSSLATGDGYTF.

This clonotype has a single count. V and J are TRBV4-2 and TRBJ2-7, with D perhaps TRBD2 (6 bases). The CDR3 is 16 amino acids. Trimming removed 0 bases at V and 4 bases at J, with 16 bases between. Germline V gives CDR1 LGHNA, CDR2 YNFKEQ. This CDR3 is CASSQDASEGDYEQYF. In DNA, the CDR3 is TGTGCCAGCAGCCAAGATGCGTCGGAGGGCGATTACGAGCAGTACTTC.

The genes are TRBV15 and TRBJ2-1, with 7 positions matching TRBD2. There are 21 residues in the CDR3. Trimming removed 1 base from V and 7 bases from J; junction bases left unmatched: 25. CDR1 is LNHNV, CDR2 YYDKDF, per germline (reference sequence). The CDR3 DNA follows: TGTGCCACCAGCAGAGGTGGCCTGCCCTCTTCTAGCGGCGCCCCTGATAATGAGCAGTTCTTC. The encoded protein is CATSRGGLPSSSGAPDNEQFF. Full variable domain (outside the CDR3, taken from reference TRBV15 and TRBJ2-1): DAMVIQNPRYQVTQFGKPVTLSCSQTLNHNVMYWYQQKSSQAPKLLFHYYDKDFNNEADTPDNFQSRRPNTSFCFLDIRSPGLGDTAMYLCATSRGGLPSSSGAPDNEQFFGPGTRLTVL.

The CDR3 DNA reads as TGCGCCAGCAGCTCCTACCGGGACAGCGGATGGAGGTTCGATACGCAGTATTTT. Translating gives CASSSYRDSGWRFDTQYF. The rearrangement links TRBV5-1 to TRBJ2-3; 7 positions match TRBD1. The CDR3 runs to 18 residues. CDR1 is SGHRS, CDR2 YFSETQ, per germline. J was trimmed by 6 bases and V by 3 bases; bases with no gene match: 19.

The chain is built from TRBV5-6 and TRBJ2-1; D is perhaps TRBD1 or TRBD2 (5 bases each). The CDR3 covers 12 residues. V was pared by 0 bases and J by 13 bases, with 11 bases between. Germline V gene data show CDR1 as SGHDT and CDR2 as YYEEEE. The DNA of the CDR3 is TGTGCCAGCAGCTTGGGGGGGATCGGCCAGTTCTTC. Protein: CASSLGGIGQFF.

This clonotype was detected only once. Here the CDR3 reads CASSRGLAGGTDTQYF. The CDR3 bases are TGTGCCAGCAGCCGAGGACTAGCGGGGGGCACAGATACGCAGTATTTT. This rearrangement joins TRBV7-8 to TRBJ2-3, with TRBD2 matching 13 bases. The CDR3 consists of 16 residues. Trimming at V came to 5 bases and at J to 1 base, leaving 3 bases not matched to a gene. Germline V gives CDR1 SGHVS, CDR2 FQNEAQ.

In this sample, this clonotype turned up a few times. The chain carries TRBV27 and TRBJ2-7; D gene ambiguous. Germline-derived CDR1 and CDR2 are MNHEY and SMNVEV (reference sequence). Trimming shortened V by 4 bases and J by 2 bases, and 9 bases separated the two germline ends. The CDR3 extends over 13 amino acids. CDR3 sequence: CASSWGSAYEQYF. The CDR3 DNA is TGTGCCAGCAGTTGGGGTTCCGCCTACGAGCAGTACTTC.

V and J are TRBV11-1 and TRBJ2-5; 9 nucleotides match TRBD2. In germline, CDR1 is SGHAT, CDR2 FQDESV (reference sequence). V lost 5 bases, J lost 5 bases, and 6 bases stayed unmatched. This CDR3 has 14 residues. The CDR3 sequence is CASSALAGRETQYF. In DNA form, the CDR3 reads TGTGCCAGCAGCGCACTAGCGGGTCGGGAGACCCAGTACTTC.

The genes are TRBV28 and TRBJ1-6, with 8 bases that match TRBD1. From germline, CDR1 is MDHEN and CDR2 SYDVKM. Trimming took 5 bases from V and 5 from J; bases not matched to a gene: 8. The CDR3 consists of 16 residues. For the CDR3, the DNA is TGTGCCAGCAGTCCAGTACAGACAGGGGATAATTCACCCCTCCACTTT. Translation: CASSPVQTGDNSPLHF.

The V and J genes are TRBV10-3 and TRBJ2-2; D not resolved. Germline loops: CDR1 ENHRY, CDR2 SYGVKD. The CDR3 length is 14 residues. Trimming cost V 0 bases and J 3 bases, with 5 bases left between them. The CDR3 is CAISESFYTGELFF. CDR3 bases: TGTGCCATCAGTGAGTCGTTTTACACCGGGGAGCTGTTTTTT.

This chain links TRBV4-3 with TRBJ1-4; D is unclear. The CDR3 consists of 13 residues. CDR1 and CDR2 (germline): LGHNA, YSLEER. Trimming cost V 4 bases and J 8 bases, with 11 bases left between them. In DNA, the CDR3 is TGCGCCAGCAGCCCGGGAGGTTGGGAAAAACTGTTTTTT. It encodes CASSPGGWEKLFF.

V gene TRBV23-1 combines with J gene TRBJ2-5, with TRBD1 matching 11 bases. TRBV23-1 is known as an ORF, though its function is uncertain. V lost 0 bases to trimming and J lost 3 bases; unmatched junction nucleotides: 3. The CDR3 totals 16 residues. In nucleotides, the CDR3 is TGCGCCAGCAGTCAATCGAGGGGACAGGGGGAAGAGACCCAGTACTTC. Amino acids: CASSQSRGQGEETQYF.